What follows are 25 T cell receptor beta chains derived from one specimen sequenced in a study of radiation and T cells in renal cell carcinoma. Time point of the sample: blood 2 weeks post-SBRT. Treatment reported: 15 Gy SBRT to primary tumor, nephrectomy 4 weeks later. Profiling relied on immunoSEQ multiplex PCR, and the TCRdb table lists in-frame clones only, not all of them. The sample includes 100,000 to 150,000 clones, around four fifths seen only once; the top ten take under 2.5%. This material consisted of blood, taken from a patient whose treatment included radiotherapy and nephrectomy. These receptors were taken from an older woman with renal cell carcinoma.

The chain combines TRBV11-2 with TRBJ1-1, with no clear D. Germline values: CDR1 SGHAT, CDR2 FQNNGV. V was shortened by 1 base and J by 3 bases, with 3 bases between the two germline ends. This CDR3 has 12 amino acids. The CDR3 DNA follows: TGTGCCAGCAGCTTAGGCGACACTGAAGCTTTCTTT. This codes for CASSLGDTEAFF.

The chain uses TRBV18 and TRBJ1-2; weak D call: TRBD1 (6 bases). V lost 0 bases and J lost 9, with 20 bases in between. Germline V gives CDR1 KGHSH, CDR2 LQKENI. This CDR3 has 16 amino acids. CDR3 DNA: TGTGCCAGCTCACCACCGTATGGCACAGGGCGGGAACGCTACACCTTC. It yields the protein CASSPPYGTGRERYTF.

The rearrangement links TRBV5-4 to TRBJ1-2, with D tentatively TRBD1 (6 bases). Trimming removed 0 bases from V and 8 bases from J, with 17 bases in between. Germline V gene lookup returns CDR1 SGHNT and CDR2 YYREEE (reference sequence). The CDR3 has 15 residues. The CDR3 coding sequence is TGTGCCAGCAGCTTGGGGGACATCCCAGAGTTGGGCTACACCTTC. Translation: CASSLGDIPELGYTF.

The V and J genes are TRBV5-1 and TRBJ1-2; D is unresolved. The CDR3 is 12 amino acids. Germline loops: CDR1 SGHRS, CDR2 YFSETQ. Trimming took off 5 bases at V and 2 bases at J, with 7 bases between the two ends. The chain's CDR3 is CASSTRNYGYTF. CDR3 in DNA: TGCGCCAGCAGTACGAGGAACTATGGCTACACCTTC. Filled out from reference TRBV5-1 and TRBJ1-2, the complete variable domain reads KAGVTQTPRYLIKTRGQQVTLSCSPISGHRSVSWYQQTPGQGLQFLFEYFSETQRNKGNFPGRFSGRQFSNSRSEMNVSTLELGDSALYLCASSTRNYGYTFGSGTRLTVV.

The V gene is TRBV11-1, the J gene TRBJ2-7, with D hard to call. From germline, CDR1 is SGHAT and CDR2 FQDESV (reference sequence). Trimming took off 5 bases at V and 4 bases at J, with 9 bases between the two ends. CDR3 length: 12 residues. CDR3 coding DNA: TGTGCCAGCAGCCAAGAGAGGTACGAGCAGTACTTC. This gives the protein CASSQERYEQYF.

The genes are TRBV6-5 and TRBJ1-5; D not resolved. V was shortened by 5 bases and J by 0 bases, with 5 bases between the two germline ends. CDR1 is MNHEY and CDR2 is SVGAGI in the germline V gene. CDR3 length equals 13 residues. The CDR3 DNA sequence: TGTGCCAGCAGTGCCACTAGCAATCAGCCCCAGCATTTT. Translated: CASSATSNQPQHF.

This sequence joins TRBV6-5 and TRBJ1-4; D remains ambiguous. CDR1 MNHEY and CDR2 SVGAGI come from the germline V gene. V was clipped by 5 bases and J by 4 bases, with 8 bases between them. The length of the CDR3 is 13 residues. The DNA of the CDR3 is TGTGCCAGCAGTGACGGACTTAATGAAAAACTGTTTTTT. Its translation: CASSDGLNEKLFF.

The genes are TRBV29-1 and TRBJ2-2; D uncertain. The V gene's germline CDR1 is SQVTM and CDR2 ANQGSEA. Trimming cost V 4 bases and J 4 bases, with 7 bases left between them. The CDR3 spans 12 residues. The CDR3: CSVALVTGELFF. The CDR3 DNA reads as TGCAGCGTTGCACTTGTCACCGGGGAGCTGTTTTTT.

This chain joins TRBV6-5 and TRBJ2-7, with 7 bases fitting TRBD2. The CDR3 is 15 amino acids. Trimming removed 5 bases from V and 3 bases from J; junction bases left unmatched: 10. CDR1 is MNHEY, CDR2 SVGAGI, per germline. The CDR3 coding sequence is TGTGCCAGCAGTCAGGGACTACTGGGGGTCTACGAGCAGTACTTC. This translates into CASSQGLLGVYEQYF.

This chain joins TRBV9 and TRBJ2-1, with D perhaps TRBD1 (6 bases). This CDR3 is built from 16 residues. V shed 0 bases and J shed 2 bases, with 12 bases lying between them. Per germline, CDR1 SGDLS and CDR2 YYNGEE. CDR3 sequence reads: CASSVVDRGTYNEQFF. Written as DNA, the CDR3 is TGTGCCAGCAGCGTAGTGGACAGAGGCACCTACAATGAGCAGTTCTTC.

V gene TRBV19 combines with J gene TRBJ2-1; a possible D gene is TRBD1 (5 bases). Germline V gene data show CDR1 as LNHDA and CDR2 as SQIVND (reference sequence). V was shortened by 6 bases and J by 7 bases, with 10 bases between the two germline ends. The CDR3 length is 12 residues. The CDR3 sequence: CASRTSGNEQFF. The DNA for the CDR3 is TGTGCCAGTAGGACCTCAGGGAATGAGCAGTTCTTC.

The genes are TRBV4-2 and TRBJ2-2, with 7 nucleotides matching TRBD1. V lost 1 base to trimming and J lost 1 base; unmatched junction nucleotides: 3. Germline V gene sequence: CDR1 LGHNA, CDR2 YNFKEQ. The CDR3 is 16 amino acids. The CDR3 loop is CASSQGTGRNTGELFF. CDR3 in DNA: TGTGCCAGCAGCCAAGGGACAGGCCGGAACACCGGGGAGCTGTTTTTT.

This clone was observed many times. The V and J genes are TRBV4-1 and TRBJ1-2, with a weak D call TRBD1 (6 bases). The CDR3 extends over 19 amino acids. Trimming took 1 base from V and 3 from J, leaving 24 bases between them. From germline, CDR1 is MGHRA and CDR2 YSYEKL. DNA for the CDR3: TGCGCCAGCAGCCAAGGGTCAGGGGTGATCACGGAGGCTTACTATGGCTACACCTTC. It translates to CASSQGSGVITEAYYGYTF.

Points on this clone: Other nucleotide sequences in the sample specify the same CDR3. The rearrangement uses TRBV2 and TRBJ1-2; unclear D gene. The ends were cut back, 1 base at V and 1 base at J, with 7 bases in the middle. Germline V gene lookup returns CDR1 SNHLY and CDR2 FYNNEI. There are 14 residues in the CDR3. The CDR3 sequence is CASSEGALNYGYTF. DNA for the CDR3: TGTGCCAGCAGTGAAGGGGCCCTTAACTATGGCTACACCTTC.

The gene calls are TRBV4-1 and TRBJ1-1, with 9 bases matching TRBD1. J gave up 6 bases and V 2 bases, and 7 bases lay outside the gene matches. This CDR3 has 15 amino acids. CDR1 and CDR2 from the germline V gene are MGHRA and YSYEKL. CDR3 sequence: CASSQPGTGTPEAFF. CDR3 DNA sequence: TGCGCCAGCAGCCAACCCGGGACAGGGACCCCTGAAGCTTTCTTT.

The chain employs TRBV7-8 and TRBJ2-2, with 7 bases that match TRBD1. The CDR3 length is 15 residues. V lost 6 bases to trimming and J lost 6 bases; unmatched junction nucleotides: 10. In germline, CDR1 is SGHVS, CDR2 FQNEAQ. The CDR3 protein is CASRGRGDSAGELFF. CDR3 nucleotide sequence: TGTGCCAGCAGGGGGAGAGGGGACAGCGCCGGGGAGCTGTTTTTT.

This clone showed up just a few times. This chain connects TRBV27 to TRBJ2-7, with D possibly matching TRBD1 (5 bases). Trimming stripped 0 bases from V and 3 bases from J, with 9 bases between. The CDR3 runs to 14 residues. The V gene's germline CDR1 is MNHEY and CDR2 SMNVEV (reference sequence). CDR3 in amino acids: CASSLSPGNYEQYF. The CDR3 DNA reads as TGTGCCAGCAGTTTATCCCCAGGGAACTACGAGCAGTACTTC.

The chain links TRBV10-1 to TRBJ1-2; the D is unclear. The CDR3 runs to 17 residues. CDR1 and CDR2 (germline): WNHNN, SYGVQD (reference sequence). The germline V and J ends were trimmed by 2 bases and 3 bases, with 19 bases remaining between them. The CDR3 DNA is TGCGCCAGCAGTGAGAGGTGGCAGACCCCTTCACACTATGGCTACACCTTC. It yields the protein CASSERWQTPSHYGYTF.

The genes are TRBV10-3 and TRBJ2-7; either TRBD1 or TRBD2 may supply D (6 bases each). Germline-derived CDR1 and CDR2 are ENHRY and SYGVKD. The CDR3 spans 12 residues. V lost 8 bases to trimming and J lost 7 bases, with 15 bases between them. This CDR3 is CAIGGRAGEQYF. CDR3 DNA: TGTGCCATCGGGGGCCGGGCGGGGGAGCAGTACTTC.

The J gene is TRBJ1-2, the V gene TRBV9, with D unclear. CDR1 is SGDLS, CDR2 YYNGEE, per germline. The CDR3 totals 13 residues. The V end lost 0 bases, the J end lost 4 bases, and 7 bases lay between the germline ends. The CDR3 loop reads CASSVEGAYGYTF. CDR3 sequence (DNA): TGTGCCAGCAGCGTAGAAGGTGCCTATGGCTACACCTTC.

V and J are TRBV5-1 and TRBJ2-7; the match to TRBD1 covers 9 bases. Germline assignment: CDR1 SGHRS and CDR2 YFSETQ. The CDR3 is 15 residues long. J lost 3 bases, V lost 4 bases, and 8 bases had no gene match. DNA for the CDR3: TGCGCCAGCAGCGACCCAGGACAGGGGTTCTACGAGCAGTACTTC. This encodes CASSDPGQGFYEQYF.

The rearrangement uses TRBV11-3 and TRBJ2-3, with 12 bases identical to TRBD2. This CDR3 region has 14 residues. V lost 5 bases and J lost 5; bases outside the gene matches: 2. In germline, CDR1 is SGHNT, CDR2 YENEEA. The CDR3 DNA sequence: TGTGCCAGCAGCCCGGGACTAGCGGGAGATACGCAGTATTTT. Its translation is CASSPGLAGDTQYF.

The V call is TRBV2, the J call TRBJ1-3; D gene ambiguous. Trimming took off 7 bases at V and 0 bases at J, with 7 bases between the two ends. This CDR3 has 13 residues. Germline V gene data show CDR1 as SNHLY and CDR2 as FYNNEI. CDR3 bases: TGTGCCAGCAACGGGGACTCTGGAAACACCATATATTTT. This sequence encodes CASNGDSGNTIYF.

V usage is TRBV6-1 and J usage is TRBJ2-1, with D possibly being TRBD2 (6 bases). Germline V gene lookup returns CDR1 MNHNS and CDR2 SASEGT. The V end was cut by 8 bases, the J end by 7 bases, with 12 bases between. CDR3 length equals 12 residues. As DNA, the CDR3 is TGTGCCAGCGGGGACTTAGGGAATGAGCAGTTCTTC. Its protein product is CASGDLGNEQFF.

The chain recombines TRBV2 with TRBJ1-3, with 8 positions matching TRBD1. Germline V gene sequence: CDR1 SNHLY, CDR2 FYNNEI. The V gene end was trimmed by 5 bases and the J gene end by 0 bases; junction bases not matched to a gene: 9. The CDR3 has 17 residues. CDR3 amino acids: CASSLGTGRYSGNTIYF. The CDR3 bases are TGTGCCAGCAGTCTCGGGACAGGCCGCTACTCTGGAAACACCATATATTTT.